This T cell receptor beta chain was obtained from a study of shared clonotypes between healthy human individuals. Measured with immunoSEQ multiplex PCR; TCRdb has only the in-frame clones, and not every one. The sample carries 2 million to 2.5 million clones, approximately 95% recorded once. Germline CDR1 and CDR2: MDHEN and SYDVKM. V shed 6 bases and J 9 bases; nucleotides not matched to a gene: 6. There are 14 residues in the CDR3. Sequences were obtained from naive CD4+ T cells sorted from blood. Subset indicated: CD45RA+ positively selected. This TCR came from a man between 18 and 29 years old in good health. V and J are TRBV28 and TRBJ2-2; 11 bases agree with TRBD1. The CDR3 DNA reads as TGTGCCAGCAGAGGGACAGGGGGTATCTGGGAGCTGTTTTTT. Protein product: CASRGTGGIWELFF.